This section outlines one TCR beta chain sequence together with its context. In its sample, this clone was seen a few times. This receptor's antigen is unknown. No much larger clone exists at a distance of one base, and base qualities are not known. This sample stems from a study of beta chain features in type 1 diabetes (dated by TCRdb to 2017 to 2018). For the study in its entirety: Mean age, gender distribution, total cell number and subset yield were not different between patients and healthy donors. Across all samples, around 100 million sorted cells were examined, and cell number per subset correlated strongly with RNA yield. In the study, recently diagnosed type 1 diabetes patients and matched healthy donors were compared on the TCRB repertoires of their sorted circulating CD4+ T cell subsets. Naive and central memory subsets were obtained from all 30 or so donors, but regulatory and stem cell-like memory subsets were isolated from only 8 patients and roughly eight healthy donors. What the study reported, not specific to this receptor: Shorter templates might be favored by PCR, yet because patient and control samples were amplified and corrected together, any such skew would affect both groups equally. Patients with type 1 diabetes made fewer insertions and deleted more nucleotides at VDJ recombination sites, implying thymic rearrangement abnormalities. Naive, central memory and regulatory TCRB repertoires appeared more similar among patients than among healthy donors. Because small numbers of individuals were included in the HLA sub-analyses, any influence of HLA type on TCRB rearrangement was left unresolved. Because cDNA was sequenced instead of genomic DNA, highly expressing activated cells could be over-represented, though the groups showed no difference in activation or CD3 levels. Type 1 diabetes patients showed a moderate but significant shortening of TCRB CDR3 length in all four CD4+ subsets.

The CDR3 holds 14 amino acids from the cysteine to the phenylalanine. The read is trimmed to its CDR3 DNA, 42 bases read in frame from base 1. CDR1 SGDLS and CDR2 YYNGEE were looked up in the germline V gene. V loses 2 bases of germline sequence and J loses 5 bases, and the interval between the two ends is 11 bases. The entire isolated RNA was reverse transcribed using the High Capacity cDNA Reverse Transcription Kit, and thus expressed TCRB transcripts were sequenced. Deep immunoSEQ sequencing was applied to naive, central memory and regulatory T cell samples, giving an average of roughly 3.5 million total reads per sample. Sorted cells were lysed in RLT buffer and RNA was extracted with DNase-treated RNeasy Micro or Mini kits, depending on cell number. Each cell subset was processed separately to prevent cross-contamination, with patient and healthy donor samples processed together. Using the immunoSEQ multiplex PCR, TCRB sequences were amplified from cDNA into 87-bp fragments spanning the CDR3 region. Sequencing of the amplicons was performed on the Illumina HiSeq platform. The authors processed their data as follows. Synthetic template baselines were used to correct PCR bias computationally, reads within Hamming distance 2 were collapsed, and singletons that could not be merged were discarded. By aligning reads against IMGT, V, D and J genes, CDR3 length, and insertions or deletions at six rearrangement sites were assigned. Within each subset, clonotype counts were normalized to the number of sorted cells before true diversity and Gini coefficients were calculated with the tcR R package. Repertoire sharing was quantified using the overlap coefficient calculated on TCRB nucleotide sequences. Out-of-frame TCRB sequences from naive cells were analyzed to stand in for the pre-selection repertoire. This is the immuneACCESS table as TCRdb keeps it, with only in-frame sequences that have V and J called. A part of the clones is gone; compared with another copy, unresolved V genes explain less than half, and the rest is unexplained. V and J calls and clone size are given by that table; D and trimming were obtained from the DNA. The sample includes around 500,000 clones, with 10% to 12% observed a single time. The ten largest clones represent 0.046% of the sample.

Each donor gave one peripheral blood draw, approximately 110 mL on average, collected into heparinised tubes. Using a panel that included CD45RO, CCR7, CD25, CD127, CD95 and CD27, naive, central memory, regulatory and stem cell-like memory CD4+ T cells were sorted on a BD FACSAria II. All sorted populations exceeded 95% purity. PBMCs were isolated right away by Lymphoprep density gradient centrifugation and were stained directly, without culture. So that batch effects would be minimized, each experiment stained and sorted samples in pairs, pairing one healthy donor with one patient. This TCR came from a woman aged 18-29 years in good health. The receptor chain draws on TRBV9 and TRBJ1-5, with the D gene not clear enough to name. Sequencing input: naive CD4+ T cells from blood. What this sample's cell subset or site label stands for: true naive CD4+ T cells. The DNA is TGTGCCAGCAGCGTCTTGGCAACTGATCAGCCCCAGCATTTT. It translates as CASSVLATDQPQHF.